A single sample is the source of the 23 T cell receptor beta chains below, sequenced in a study of CD8 T cells in ankylosing spondylitis. TCRdb analysed the 5' RACE reads with MiXCR anew, one entry per CDR3 protein. Of 160,000 or so distinct CDR3 sequences in the sample, 9.8% were seen once. The sample taken for sequencing was blood, either unsorted or a sorted T cell fraction (not recorded which). The receptors come from a female donor with ankylosing spondylitis or in good health (not recorded which).

This clonotype was counted ten times or more. This chain uses TRBV13 with TRBJ2-2; D possibly corresponds to TRBD1 (5 bases). V was pared by 6 bases and J by 5 bases, with 13 bases between. This CDR3 is 14 amino acids long. CDR1 and CDR2 from the germline V gene are PRHDT and FYEKMQ (reference sequence). The CDR3 protein is CASSSGQGTGELFF. CDR3 nucleotides: TGTGCCAGCAGTTCCGGACAAGGGACCGGGGAGCTGTTTTTT.

A few counts support this clonotype. V gene TRBV3-1 combines with J gene TRBJ2-1; 7 bases are a match to TRBD2. This CDR3 is 15 amino acids long. Per germline, CDR1 LGHDT and CDR2 YNNKEL (reference sequence). J was trimmed by 0 bases and V by 2 bases; bases with no gene match: 1. Here the CDR3 reads CASSQLADSYNEQFF. The DNA for the CDR3 is TGTGCCAGCAGCCAACTAGCGGACTCCTACAATGAGCAGTTCTTC.

V is TRBV7-8 and J is TRBJ2-6; 7 bases map to TRBD1. The germline CDR1 and CDR2 sequences are SGHVS and FQNEAQ. The ends lost 10 bases at V and 1 base at J; junction bases unmatched: 10. The CDR3 has 16 residues. In nucleotides, the CDR3 is TGTGCCAAAGGGGACAGTTCAGATTCTGGGGCCAACGTCCTGACTTTC. This translates into CAKGDSSDSGANVLTF.

The chain carries TRBV19 and TRBJ2-2; D uncertain. V dropped 5 bases and J dropped 5 bases, with 12 bases sitting between them. This CDR3 has 14 residues. Germline assignment: CDR1 LNHDA and CDR2 SQIVND (reference sequence). The CDR3 sequence: CASSLGQLTGELFF. As DNA, the CDR3 is TGTGCCAGTAGTCTGGGCCAGTTAACCGGGGAGCTGTTTTTT.

This clonotype was detected many times. The chain combines TRBV7-8 with TRBJ1-4; D possibly corresponds to TRBD1 (5 bases). This CDR3 comprises 18 residues. Germline values: CDR1 SGHVS, CDR2 FQNEAQ. Trimming removed 5 bases at V and 8 bases at J, with 27 bases between. The CDR3 bases are TGTGCCAGCAGCGGAAGGGGTATGGGTTCGGCCCTGGGAGAAAAACTGTTTTTT. This encodes CASSGRGMGSALGEKLFF.

This clonotype was detected a few times. DNA of the CDR3: TGTGCCAGCAGCCCCATTGAGACTGAAGCTTTCTTT. It yields the protein CASSPIETEAFF. The chain has TRBV9 and TRBJ1-1; unclear D gene. V gave up 4 bases and J gave up 5 bases, with 9 bases separating them. Germline loops: CDR1 SGDLS, CDR2 YYNGEE. This CDR3 is built from 12 residues.

This clonotype appeared a few times. V usage is TRBV4-3 and J usage is TRBJ2-7, with D perhaps TRBD1 or TRBD2 (5 bases each). The CDR3 is 15 residues long. In germline, CDR1 is LGHNA, CDR2 YSLEER. V was shortened by 0 bases and J by 6 bases, with 15 bases between the two germline ends. DNA of the CDR3: TGCGCCAGCAGCCAAGATTGGCAGGGCGGGCTCGAGCAGTACTTC. This translates into CASSQDWQGGLEQYF.

The CDR3 sequence is CASSSAGGRTDEQFF. In DNA, the CDR3 is TGTGCCAGCAGTTCAGCGGGAGGCCGTACCGATGAGCAGTTCTTC. The V call is TRBV28, the J call TRBJ2-1; 9 bases map to TRBD2. The CDR3 loop spans 15 amino acids. Unmatched junction bases numbered 9, after V lost 4 bases and J lost 8 bases. Germline V gene sequence: CDR1 MDHEN, CDR2 SYDVKM.

This clonotype was found a few times. CDR3 sequence reads: CASSPHPYYEQYF. DNA for the CDR3: TGTGCCAGCAGCCCCCACCCCTACTACGAGCAGTACTTC. The chain couples TRBV4-2 to TRBJ2-7; no firm D call. CDR1 and CDR2 from the germline V gene are LGHNA and YNFKEQ. The CDR3 runs 13 residues. With 4 bases removed from V and 3 bases from J, the gap between germline ends came to 10 bases.

This clonotype has a handful of counts. The chain carries TRBV5-5 and TRBJ2-7, with unresolved D. Germline V gene data show CDR1 as SGHKS and CDR2 as YYEKEE (reference sequence). The CDR3 sequence is 12 residues long. Trimming removed 5 bases at V and 2 bases at J, with 8 bases between. DNA of the CDR3: TGTGCCAGCAGGGTCCCAACCTACGAGCAGTACTTC. Residues: CASRVPTYEQYF.

This clonotype was recorded many times. The chain links TRBV20-1 to TRBJ1-2; TRBD1 matches 7 bases. The germline V gene has CDR1 DFQATT and CDR2 SNEGSKA (reference sequence). With 0 bases clipped from V and 3 bases from J, the junction kept 4 bases outside the gene matches. The CDR3 totals 14 residues. The CDR3, as DNA: TGCAGTGCTAGAGATCGCGGGACAGACTATGGCTACACCTTC. Its translation: CSARDRGTDYGYTF.

The rearrangement joins TRBV20-1 to TRBJ2-1; the match to TRBD2 covers 7 bases. J lost 5 bases, V lost 3 bases, and 4 bases had no gene match. CDR1 and CDR2 from the germline V gene are DFQATT and SNEGSKA (reference sequence). The CDR3 covers 13 residues. As DNA, the CDR3 is TGCAGTGCTAGTCCAGGACTAGACAATGAGCAGTTCTTC. Its translation: CSASPGLDNEQFF.

The J gene is TRBJ2-7, the V gene TRBV6-1; D is possibly TRBD1 (6 bases). The CDR3 spans 14 residues. Trimming cost V 6 bases and J 4 bases, with 16 bases left between them. The germline V gene has CDR1 MNHNS and CDR2 SASEGT. The CDR3 loop is CASRSLGQPYEQYF. The CDR3 DNA reads TGTGCCAGCAGATCTCTCGGACAGCCTTACGAGCAGTACTTC.

The chain uses TRBV12-5 and TRBJ2-7, with 10 bases matching TRBD2. Looked up from germline, CDR1 is LGHNT and CDR2 is FRNRAP. The J segment lost 2 bases and the V segment lost 5 bases, leaving 3 bases of the junction unmatched. CDR3 length equals 14 residues. This chain's CDR3 is CASGIGLAAYEQYF. CDR3 coding DNA: TGTGCTAGTGGTATCGGACTAGCGGCCTACGAGCAGTACTTC. Full variable domain (outside the CDR3, taken from reference TRBV12-5 and TRBJ2-7): DARVTQTPRHKVTEMGQEVTMRCQPILGHNTVFWYRQTMMQGLELLAYFRNRAPLDDSGMPKDRFSAEMPDATLATLKIQPSEPRDSAVYFCASGIGLAAYEQYFGPGTRLTVT.

This chain links TRBV27 with TRBJ2-5; 8 nucleotides align to TRBD2. Germline lookup yields CDR1 MNHEY and CDR2 SMNVEV (reference sequence). The trim removed 5 bases at V and 4 bases at J, leaving 3 bases unmatched. This CDR3 is built from 13 residues. In DNA form, the CDR3 reads TGTGCCAGCAGTCCGGGGGGGGTAGAGACCCAGTACTTC. Amino acids: CASSPGGVETQYF.

The genes are TRBV11-2 and TRBJ1-6, with D perhaps matching TRBD1 (5 bases). Germline CDR1 SGHAT, CDR2 FQNNGV. The CDR3 is 14 residues long. V dropped 8 bases and J dropped 7 bases, with 15 bases sitting between them. For the CDR3, the DNA is TGTGCCAGCCACTCGGGACTCAGAAATTCACCCCTCCACTTT. Amino acids: CASHSGLRNSPLHF.

This clonotype came up many times. The CDR3 here is CASSVSEASGRVEQFF. As DNA, the CDR3 is TGTGCCAGCAGCGTTTCCGAGGCTAGCGGGAGGGTCGAGCAGTTCTTC. The V and J genes are TRBV9 and TRBJ2-1; 12 bases are a match to TRBD2. The germline V gene has CDR1 SGDLS and CDR2 YYNGEE. The CDR3 runs to 16 residues. With V trimmed by 2 bases and J by 10 bases, 10 bases remained unmatched.

The chain couples TRBV5-6 to TRBJ2-7, with D tentatively TRBD1 (5 bases). CDR1 is SGHDT, CDR2 YYEEEE, per germline. Trimming shortened V by 0 bases and J by 1 base, and 8 bases separated the two germline ends. This CDR3 has 14 amino acids. CDR3 in amino acids: CASSLGQPSYEQYF. CDR3 DNA sequence: TGTGCCAGCAGCTTGGGACAGCCATCCTACGAGCAGTACTTC.

This clonotype was counted ten times or more. This sequence joins TRBV20-1 and TRBJ2-7; D is unclear. Germline loops: CDR1 DFQATT, CDR2 SNEGSKA (reference sequence). The V end lost 0 bases, the J end lost 6 bases, and 6 bases lay between the germline ends. The CDR3 length is 11 residues. The CDR3 spells CSARDMGEQYF. The CDR3 coding sequence is TGCAGTGCTAGAGATATGGGCGAGCAGTACTTC.

The table lists this clonotype with a few counts. V usage is TRBV27 and J usage is TRBJ2-1, with 7 bases that match TRBD2. Per the germline V gene, CDR1 is MNHEY and CDR2 is SMNVEV (reference sequence). This CDR3 is built from 13 residues. V trimming: 6 bases; J trimming: 10 bases; junction bases outside the gene matches: 9. This CDR3 is CASSPGYGGEQFF. The CDR3 DNA reads TGTGCCAGCAGCCCTGGGTACGGGGGGGAGCAGTTCTTC.

The chain joins TRBV7-9 to TRBJ1-5; D gene uncertain. Trimming stripped 1 base from V and 3 bases from J, with 4 bases between. This CDR3 comprises 13 residues. CDR1 and CDR2 (germline): SEHNR, FQNEAQ (reference sequence). CDR3 nucleotide sequence: TGTGCCAGCAGCTTAGTGGACAATCAGCCCCAGCATTTT. Amino acid sequence: CASSLVDNQPQHF. The full variable domain, completed using reference TRBV7-9 and TRBJ1-5, is DTGVSQNPRHKITKRGQNVTFRCDPISEHNRLYWYRQTLGQGPEFLTYFQNEAQLEKSRLLSDRFSAERPKGSFSTLEIQRTEQGDSAMYLCASSLVDNQPQHFGDGTRLSIL.

The sample holds many counts of this clonotype. V is TRBV3-1 and J is TRBJ2-7; tentatively, D is TRBD1 (5 bases). Between the trimmed V and J ends, which lost 4 bases and 2 bases, there was a span of 15 bases. CDR1 is LGHDT and CDR2 is YNNKEL in the germline V gene (reference sequence). The CDR3 extends over 15 amino acids. Here the CDR3 DNA reads TGTGCCAGCAGCCTCAGGACATATCTCACCTACGAGCAGTACTTC. Translated, it gives CASSLRTYLTYEQYF.

The chain uses TRBV7-6 and TRBJ2-3, with D possibly being TRBD1 (7 bases). The CDR3 is 15 amino acids. V was shortened by 5 bases and J by 3 bases, with 15 bases between the two germline ends. In germline, CDR1 is SGHVS, CDR2 FNYEAQ. CDR3 nucleotides: TGTGCCAGCAGCGAATATTCAGGGGGGACAGATACGCAGTATTTT. This sequence encodes CASSEYSGGTDTQYF.